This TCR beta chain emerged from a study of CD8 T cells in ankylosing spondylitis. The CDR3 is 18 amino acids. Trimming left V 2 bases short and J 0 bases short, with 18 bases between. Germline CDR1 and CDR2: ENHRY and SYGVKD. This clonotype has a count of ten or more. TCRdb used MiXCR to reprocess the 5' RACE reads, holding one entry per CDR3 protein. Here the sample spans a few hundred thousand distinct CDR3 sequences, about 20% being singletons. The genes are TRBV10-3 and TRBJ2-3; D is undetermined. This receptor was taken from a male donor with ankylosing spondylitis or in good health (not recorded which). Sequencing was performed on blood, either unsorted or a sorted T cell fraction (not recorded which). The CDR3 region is CAISEPVYADPSTDTQYF. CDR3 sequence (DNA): TGTGCCATCAGTGAGCCTGTCTATGCGGACCCTAGCACAGATACGCAGTATTTT.